Below are 5 T cell receptor beta chains sequenced from a single sample in a study of T cells in Graves' hyperthyroidism and ophthalmopathy. It was RNA transcripts that yielded the amplified TCR beta CDR3 regions. A set of HTBI primers served as the primers for a first-round RT-PCR of the TCR CDR3. MiXCR, run by TCRdb on the multiplex PCR reads, gives a single entry per CDR3 protein. The profile covers around 700,000 distinct CDR3 sequences, with 35% appearing a single time and less than 40% taken by the ten largest. What was sequenced was blood. The receptors derive from a middle-aged woman with Graves' hyperthyroidism.

This clonotype was picked up many times. The rearrangement joins TRBV5-6 to TRBJ2-5; either TRBD1 or TRBD2 may fit D (5 bases each). V dropped 1 base and J dropped 7 bases, with 14 bases sitting between them. This CDR3 spans 14 amino acids. Germline values: CDR1 SGHDT, CDR2 YYEEEE. The CDR3 protein is CASSLLTGTRTQYF. For the CDR3, the DNA is TGTGCCAGCAGCTTGTTGACTGGGACGCGGACCCAGTACTTC.

In this sample, this clonotype turned up many times. The chain has TRBV29-1 and TRBJ2-7; unclear D gene. The CDR3 has 12 amino acids. Trimming pared 8 bases from V and 4 bases from J, leaving 15 bases between. Germline values: CDR1 SQVTM, CDR2 ANQGSEA. CDR3 nucleotides: TGCAGCACCGGTCACTCCCTGTACGAGCAGTACTTC. Translation gives CSTGHSLYEQYF.

This chain joins TRBV20-1 and TRBJ2-5, with 13 bases fitting TRBD2. Judging by the DNA end, TRBJ2-1 fits better; the J call may be wrong. Germline loops: CDR1 DFQATT, CDR2 SNEGSKA (reference sequence). This CDR3 is 15 amino acids long. The CDR3 region has the DNA TGCAGTGCTAGGCCCGGGACTAGCGGGGCGAGTGAGCAGTTCTTC. Protein product: CSARPGTSGASEQFF.

At least ten counts were recorded for this clonotype. The chain is built from TRBV29-1 and TRBJ2-7; D remains ambiguous. V lost 4 bases and J lost 2, with 12 bases in between. The germline V gene has CDR1 SQVTM and CDR2 ANQGSEA. There are 13 residues in the CDR3. The CDR3 protein is CSVVTASTYEQYF. Written as DNA, the CDR3 is TGCAGCGTTGTAACAGCGTCGACCTACGAGCAGTACTTC.

This clonotype was seen more than once but under ten times. The V gene is TRBV20-1, the J gene TRBJ2-7; 7 bases are shared with TRBD1. Germline lookup yields CDR1 DFQATT and CDR2 SNEGSKA (reference sequence). The V and J ends lost 3 bases and 2 bases, in that order; junction bases with no gene match: 7. The CDR3 length is 14 residues. This chain's CDR3 is CSARLNRGPYEQYF. In DNA form, the CDR3 reads TGCAGTGCTAGGTTGAACAGGGGCCCCTACGAGCAGTACTTC.